These T cell receptor beta chains were read from a single sample in a study of a mutant IDH1 vaccine in newly diagnosed glioma. Profiled with immunoSEQ multiplex PCR; TCRdb holds only in-frame clones, not every one. The sample has approximately 16,000 clones, roughly 95% seen once. Material: peripheral blood mononuclear cells (PBMCs), obtained from a glioma patient treated with radiotherapy, temozolomide or both. The source is a woman aged 18-35 years with glioma. Some clones in this sample may be carry-over from other donors' samples. Each CDR3 is given without its conserved first and last residue. D genes are given only for firm matches.

NA,TRBV10-3,TRBJ1-1,AISFSRVYPEAF
TRBD2,TRBV2,TRBJ2-3,ARTSGSFSDTQY
NA,TRBV6-5,TRBJ2-7,ASSYGRGADEQY
NA,TRBV5-1,TRBJ2-3,ASSLGGPTSTDTQY
NA,TRBV27,TRBJ2-2,ASSLDSYFNTGELF
NA,TRBV30,TRBJ1-3,AWTRDSGNTIY
NA,TRBV7-9,TRBJ1-2,ASSLASSGTTIRNT
NA,TRBV29-1,TRBJ2-1,SVVGPRDEQF
NA,TRBV5-6,TRBJ1-4,ASSLRGPPEKLF
NA,TRBV5-1,TRBJ1-3,ASRPEGFSGNTIY
TRBD1,TRBV19,TRBJ2-7,ASRVGQGGDEQY
TRBD2,TRBV7-9,TRBJ2-1,ASSPRTSGAYNEQF
TRBD2,TRBV28,TRBJ2-5,ASSLLASGSWETQY
TRBD1,TRBV19,TRBJ2-7,ASSMGQDYEQY
TRBD2,TRBV4-2,TRBJ2-2,ASSQDRLATGELF
NA,TRBV9,TRBJ1-1,ASSAAVDTEAF
NA,TRBV6-1,TRBJ2-2,ASSAIRGAGELF
TRBD1,TRBV4-1,TRBJ2-4,ASSQDRRQGAVENIQY
TRBD1,TRBV4-2,TRBJ1-5,ASSQDLRDRFFQPQH
TRBD1,TRBV27,TRBJ1-5,ASSLDRFHNQPQH
TRBD2,TRBV7-2,TRBJ2-4,ASSLGLAGGPRNIQY
TRBD2,TRBV7-6,TRBJ2-2,ASSPTPGTSGNVCTGELF
NA,TRBV12-5,TRBJ2-3,ASQELSTDTQY
TRBD1,TRBV4-2,TRBJ2-7,ASSQYRDSSYEQY
NA,TRBV5-6,TRBJ1-1,ASSLGGNTEAF
NA,TRBV19,TRBJ2-1,ASSIDKSANEQF
NA,TRBV27,TRBJ2-2,ASSYPGGELF
NA,TRBV27,TRBJ2-7,PDRRGYEQY
TRBD1,TRBV7-2,TRBJ1-1,ASSPRSGTGPSNTEAF
TRBD2,TRBV11-2,TRBJ2-2,ASSLAGGPTGELF
TRBD1,TRBV5-1,TRBJ1-4,ASSLAKGQGNEKLF
NA,TRBV30,TRBJ1-2,AWSRWGAGYT
NA,TRBV13,TRBJ1-1,ASSRNQLGAF
NA,TRBV27,TRBJ2-5,ASSSGSKTQY
TRBD1,TRBV5-1,TRBJ2-2,ASSRDRGLGTGELF
NA,TRBV15,TRBJ1-5,ATSRVYNQPQH
NA,TRBV6-4,TRBJ2-3,ASSDEAGSSTDTQY
TRBD1,TRBV19,TRBJ2-7,ASSIDGTGPYEQY
TRBD1,TRBV19,TRBJ2-5,AASGTGGETQY
NA,TRBV5-1,TRBJ1-1,ASSFQDRTTEAF
NA,TRBV6-1,TRBJ1-5,ASTLDTNQPQH
NA,TRBV15,TRBJ1-1,ATSRDGAGTEAF
NA,TRBV18,TRBJ1-1,ASSHRTDLNTEAF
NA,TRBV5-6,TRBJ2-3,ASSLVKGTDTQY
NA,TRBV27,TRBJ1-3,ASRSAGNTIY